This T cell receptor beta chain emerged from a study of early T cells in non-severe SARS-CoV-2 infection. About the study: Sequenced material consisted of bulk RNA (from unsorted whole blood), and chains were unpaired.

Study-level points and caveats: VDJdb matching, biased toward anti-spike CD8 responses, missed private and CD4 specificities.

Individual cDNA molecules received unique molecular identifiers during library preparation. TCRdb re-called the 5' RACE reads with MiXCR, one entry per CDR3 protein. The data show tens of thousands of distinct CDR3 sequences, about 15% seen once. CDR3 length: 14 residues. V dropped 6 bases and J dropped 7; count of bases not matched to a gene: 6. Germline loops: CDR1 MDHEN, CDR2 SYDVKM. With regard to this clonotype: What it recognizes is unknown.

The receptor comes from an adult who was a healthcare worker with PCR-confirmed SARS-CoV-2 infection or an uninfected control (not recorded which). V usage is TRBV28 and J usage is TRBJ2-3; 11 bases map to TRBD1. Sequenced sample: whole blood. The CDR3 coding sequence is TGTGCCAGCAGGGGGACAGGGGGTCAACATACGCAGTATTTT. As protein: CASRGTGGQHTQYF. The full variable domain, in which reference TRBV28 and TRBJ2-3 provide the parts outside the CDR3, is DVKVTQSSRYLVKRTGEKVFLECVQDMDHENMFWYRQDPGLGLRLIYFSYDVKMKEKGDIPEGYSVSREKKERFSLILESASTNQTSMYLCASRGTGGQHTQYFGPGTRLTVL.